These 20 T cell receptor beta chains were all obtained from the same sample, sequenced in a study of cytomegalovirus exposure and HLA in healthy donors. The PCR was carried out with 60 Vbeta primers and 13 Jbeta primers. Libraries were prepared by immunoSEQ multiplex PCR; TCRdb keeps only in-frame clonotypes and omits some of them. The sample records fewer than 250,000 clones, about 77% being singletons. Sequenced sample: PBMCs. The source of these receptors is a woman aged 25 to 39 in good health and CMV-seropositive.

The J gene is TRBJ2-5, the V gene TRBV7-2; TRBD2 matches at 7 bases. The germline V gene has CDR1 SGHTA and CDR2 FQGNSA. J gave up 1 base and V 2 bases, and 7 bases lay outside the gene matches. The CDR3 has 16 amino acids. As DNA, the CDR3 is TGTGCCAGCAGCTTACAGAGCGGGACCTCCCAAGAGACCCAGTACTTC. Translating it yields CASSLQSGTSQETQYF.

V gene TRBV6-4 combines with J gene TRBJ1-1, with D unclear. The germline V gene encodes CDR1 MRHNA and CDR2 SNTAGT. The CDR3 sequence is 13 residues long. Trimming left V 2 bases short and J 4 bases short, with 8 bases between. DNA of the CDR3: TGTGCCAGCAGTGACGGGTGGAGCACTGAAGCTTTCTTT. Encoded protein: CASSDGWSTEAFF.

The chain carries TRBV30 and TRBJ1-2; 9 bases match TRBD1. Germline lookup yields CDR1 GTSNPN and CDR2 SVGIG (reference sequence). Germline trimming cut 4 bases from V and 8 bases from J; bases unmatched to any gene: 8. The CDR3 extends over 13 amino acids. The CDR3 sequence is CAWNRGQVEGYTF. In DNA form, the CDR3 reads TGTGCCTGGAACAGGGGGCAAGTGGAGGGCTACACCTTC.

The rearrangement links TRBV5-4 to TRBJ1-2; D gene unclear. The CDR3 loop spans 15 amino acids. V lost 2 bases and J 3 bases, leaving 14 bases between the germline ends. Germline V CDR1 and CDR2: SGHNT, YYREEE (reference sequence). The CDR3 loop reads CASSFRLGRDYGYTF. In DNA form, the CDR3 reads TGTGCCAGCAGCTTTCGTTTGGGCCGCGACTATGGCTACACCTTC.

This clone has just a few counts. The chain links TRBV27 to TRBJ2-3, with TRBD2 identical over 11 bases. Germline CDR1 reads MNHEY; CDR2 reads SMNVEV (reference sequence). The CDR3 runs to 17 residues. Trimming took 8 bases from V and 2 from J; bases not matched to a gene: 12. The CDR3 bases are TGTGCCAGCGGCGGATGGACTAGCGGGCGGTACACAGATACGCAGTATTTT. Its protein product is CASGGWTSGRYTDTQYF.

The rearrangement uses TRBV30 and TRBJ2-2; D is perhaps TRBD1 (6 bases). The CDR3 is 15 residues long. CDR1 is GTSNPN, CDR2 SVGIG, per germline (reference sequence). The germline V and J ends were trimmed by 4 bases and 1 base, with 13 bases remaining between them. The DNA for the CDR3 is TGTGCCTGGATGTGGTGGACAGAGAACACCGGGGAGCTGTTTTTT. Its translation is CAWMWWTENTGELFF.

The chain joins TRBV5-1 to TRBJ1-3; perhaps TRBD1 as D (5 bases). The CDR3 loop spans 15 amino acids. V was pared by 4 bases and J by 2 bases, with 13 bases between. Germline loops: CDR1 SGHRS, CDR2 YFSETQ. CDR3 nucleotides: TGCGCCAGCAGCGGAGACAGTCTCCCTGGAAACACCATATATTTT. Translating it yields CASSGDSLPGNTIYF.

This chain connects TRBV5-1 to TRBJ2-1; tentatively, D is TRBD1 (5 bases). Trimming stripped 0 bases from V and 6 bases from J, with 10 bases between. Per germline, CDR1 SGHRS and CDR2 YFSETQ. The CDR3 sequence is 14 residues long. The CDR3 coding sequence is TGCGCCAGCAGCTTGGCCCAGGGAATCAATGAGCAGTTCTTC. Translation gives CASSLAQGINEQFF.

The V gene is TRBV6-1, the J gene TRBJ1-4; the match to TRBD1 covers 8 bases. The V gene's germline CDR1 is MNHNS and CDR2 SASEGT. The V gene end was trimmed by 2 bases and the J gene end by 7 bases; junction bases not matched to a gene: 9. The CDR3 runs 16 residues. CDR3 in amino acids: CASSERSPRGLEKLFF. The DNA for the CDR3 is TGTGCCAGCAGTGAAAGATCGCCCAGGGGGCTTGAAAAACTGTTTTTT.

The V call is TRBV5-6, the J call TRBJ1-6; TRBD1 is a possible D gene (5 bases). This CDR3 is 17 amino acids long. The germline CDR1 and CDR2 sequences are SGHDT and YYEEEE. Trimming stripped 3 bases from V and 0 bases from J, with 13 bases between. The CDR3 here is CASSYGGSSSYNSPLHF. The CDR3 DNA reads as TGTGCCAGCAGCTACGGGGGTTCGAGCTCCTATAATTCACCCCTCCACTTT.

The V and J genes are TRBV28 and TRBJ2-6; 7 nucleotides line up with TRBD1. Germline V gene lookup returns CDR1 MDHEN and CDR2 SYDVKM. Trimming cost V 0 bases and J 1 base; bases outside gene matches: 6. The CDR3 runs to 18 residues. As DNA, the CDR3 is TGTGCCAGCAGTTTATGGGGACAGCTAGCATCTGGGGCCAACGTCCTGACTTTC. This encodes CASSLWGQLASGANVLTF.

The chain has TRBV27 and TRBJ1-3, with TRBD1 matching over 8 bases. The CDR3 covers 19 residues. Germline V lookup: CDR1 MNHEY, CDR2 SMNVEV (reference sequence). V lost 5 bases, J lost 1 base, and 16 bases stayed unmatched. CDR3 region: CASSPRTGSGSRSGNTIYF. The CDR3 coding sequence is TGTGCCAGCAGTCCCAGGACAGGGAGCGGAAGTAGGTCTGGAAACACCATATATTTT.

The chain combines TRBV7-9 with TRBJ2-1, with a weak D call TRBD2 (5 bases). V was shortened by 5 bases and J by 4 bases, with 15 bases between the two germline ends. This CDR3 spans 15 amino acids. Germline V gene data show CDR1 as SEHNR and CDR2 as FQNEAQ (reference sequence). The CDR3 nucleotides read TGTGCCAGCAGCCCCCCCGGGGAGCTGTACAATGAGCAGTTCTTC. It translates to CASSPPGELYNEQFF.

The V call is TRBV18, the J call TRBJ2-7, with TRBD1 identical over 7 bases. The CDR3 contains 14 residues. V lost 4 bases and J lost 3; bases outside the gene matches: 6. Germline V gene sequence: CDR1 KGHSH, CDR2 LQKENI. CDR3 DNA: TGTGCCAGCTCACGGGACCAGGGGGTCTACGAGCAGTACTTC. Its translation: CASSRDQGVYEQYF.

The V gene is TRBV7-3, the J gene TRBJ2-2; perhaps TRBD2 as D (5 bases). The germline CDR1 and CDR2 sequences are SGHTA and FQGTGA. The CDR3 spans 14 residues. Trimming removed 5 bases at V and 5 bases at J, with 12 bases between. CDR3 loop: CASSPRGITGELFF. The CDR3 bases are TGTGCCAGCAGCCCCCGAGGGATTACCGGGGAGCTGTTTTTT.

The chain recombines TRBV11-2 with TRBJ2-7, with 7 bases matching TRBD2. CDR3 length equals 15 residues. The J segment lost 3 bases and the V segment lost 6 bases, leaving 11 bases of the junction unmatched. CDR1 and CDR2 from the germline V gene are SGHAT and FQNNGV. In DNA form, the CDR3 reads TGTGCCAGCAGGTCCCCGGGGGGAGCGGTCTACGAGCAGTACTTC. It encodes CASRSPGGAVYEQYF.

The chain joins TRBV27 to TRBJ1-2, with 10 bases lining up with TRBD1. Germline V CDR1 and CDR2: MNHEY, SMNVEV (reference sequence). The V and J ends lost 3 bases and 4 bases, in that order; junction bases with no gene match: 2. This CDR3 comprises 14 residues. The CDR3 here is CASSLRTGGYGYTF. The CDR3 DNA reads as TGTGCCAGCAGTTTGCGGACAGGGGGCTATGGCTACACCTTC.

The CDR3 sequence: CASSQDEREQFF. CDR3 DNA: TGTGCCAGCAGCCAAGATGAGAGGGAGCAGTTCTTC. The chain employs TRBV4-2 and TRBJ2-1; D remains ambiguous. Trimming stripped 0 bases from V and 10 bases from J, with 7 bases between. The CDR3 length is 12 residues. Germline V lookup: CDR1 LGHNA, CDR2 YNFKEQ.

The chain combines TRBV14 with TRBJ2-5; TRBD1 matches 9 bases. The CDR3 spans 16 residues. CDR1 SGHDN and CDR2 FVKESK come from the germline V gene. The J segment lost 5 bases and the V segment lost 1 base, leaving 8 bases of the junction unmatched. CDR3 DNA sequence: TGTGCCAGCAGCCAAGCGGGGACAGGGTGGTTGGAGACCCAGTACTTC. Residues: CASSQAGTGWLETQYF.

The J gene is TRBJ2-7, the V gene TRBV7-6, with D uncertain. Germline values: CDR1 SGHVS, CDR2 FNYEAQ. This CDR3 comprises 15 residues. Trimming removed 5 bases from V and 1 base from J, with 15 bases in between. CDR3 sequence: CASSPEVRKSYEQYF. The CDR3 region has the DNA TGTGCCAGCAGCCCTGAGGTACGGAAGTCCTACGAGCAGTACTTC.